This is a list of T cell receptor beta chains from one sample in a study of blood T cell repertoires in COVID-19. Libraries were prepared by immunoSEQ multiplex PCR; TCRdb keeps only in-frame clonotypes and omits some of them. This table holds around 88,000 clones, 90% found once. Sequenced material: peripheral blood. The receptors shown here come from a man aged 60 to 69 with acute or convalescent COVID-19. Each CDR3 is given with its conserved first and last residue. D genes are given only for firm matches. Some rows mark clone size as missing; the rest say once, few, many or name a class of expanded clone.

TRBV28	TRBJ2-7	.	.	TGTGCCAGCAATAGGATCAGAGGGAGCGACGAGCAGTACTTC	CASNRIRGSDEQYF
TRBV5-8	TRBJ2-4	.	.	TGTGCCAGCATGCGGGGACAAAACATTCAGTACTTC	CASMRGQNIQYF
TRBV5-1	TRBJ1-2	.	.	TGCGCCAGCAGCTTGGGCCAGGGTAATGGCTACACCTTC	CASSLGQGNGYTF
TRBV2	TRBJ1-5	.	.	TGTGCCAGCACCTTAGGGGGATCCGTAGGGCAGCCCCAGCATTTT	CASTLGGSVGQPQHF
TRBV11-2	TRBJ2-7	.	.	TGTGCCAGCAGCTGGACTTCCTACGAGCAGTACTTC	CASSWTSYEQYF
TRBV5-6	TRBJ2-3	.	TRBD2	TGTGCCAGCAGCAAACTAGCGGGAGTAGATACGCAGTATTTT	CASSKLAGVDTQYF
TRBV11-3	TRBJ2-1	.	.	TGTGCCAGCACCCTTACCGGCAATGAGCAGTTCTTC	CASTLTGNEQFF
TRBV5-1	TRBJ1-4	.	.	TGCGCCAGCAGTTATCTACCGGGACAAACTAATGAAAAACTGTTTTTT	CASSYLPGQTNEKLFF
TRBV10-2	TRBJ2-7	.	.	TGCGCCTCCCGCGGAGGGGACTACGAGCAGTACTTC	CASRGGDYEQYF
TRBV4-2	TRBJ1-4	.	TRBD1	TGTGCCAGCAGCCCGACCACACCACACGAGACAGGGTTAGGGCCTAATGAAAAACTGTTTTTT	CASSPTTPHETGLGPNEKLFF
TRBV7-3	TRBJ2-5	.	.	TGTGCCAGCAGCCAAGGGGTCCAAGAGACCCAGTACTTC	CASSQGVQETQYF
TRBV2	TRBJ1-4	once	.	TGTGCCAGCAGTAAAGGGCAGTTGTCTGAAAAACTGTTTTTT	CASSKGQLSEKLFF
TRBV15	TRBJ2-1	few	TRBD2	TGTGCCACCAGGACGACGGGAGGGCTTTCTGAGCAGTTCTTC	CATRTTGGLSEQFF
TRBV6-5	TRBJ2-3	.	.	TGTGCCAGCAGGGAGCGGGCTGATACGCAGTATTTT	CASRERADTQYF